This TCR beta chain comes out of a study of cytomegalovirus exposure and HLA in healthy donors. General study findings and limits: In an earlier analysis, about 87% or about 30%: the productive usage of most TCR beta V segments. The study put 150 or so TCR beta chains on its list as cytomegalovirus-associated. For TCR beta chains, V- and J-gene trimming was later linked to a missense DCLRE1C variant.

The PCR ran on 60 Vbeta and 13 Jbeta primers. Using immunoSEQ multiplex PCR, the repertoire was profiled, and TCRdb retains in-frame clones only, with some absent. The sample holds over 100,000 clones; approximately 70% are singletons and the top ten take 5% to 7%. Germline trimming cut 0 bases from V and 1 base from J; bases unmatched to any gene: 1. CDR3 length: 15 amino acids. The germline gives CDR1 SEHNR, CDR2 FQNEAQ (reference sequence). As concerns this clone: As yet, its antigen is unknown.

The receptor was isolated from a woman aged 70-85 years in good health and CMV-seropositive. V usage is TRBV7-9 and J usage is TRBJ2-7; 9 nucleotides match TRBD1. Sequencing was carried out using PBMCs. The CDR3 loop reads CASSLAGQGSYEQYF. The CDR3 nucleotides read TGTGCCAGCAGCTTAGCGGGACAGGGTTCCTACGAGCAGTACTTC. The full variable domain, its missing parts supplied by reference TRBV7-9 and TRBJ2-7, is DTGVSQNPRHKITKRGQNVTFRCDPISEHNRLYWYRQTLGQGPEFLTYFQNEAQLEKSRLLSDRFSAERPKGSFSTLEIQRTEQGDSAMYLCASSLAGQGSYEQYFGPGTRLTVT.